The sample holds a few counts of the clone carrying this T cell receptor beta chain. The data were taken from a study of blood T cell repertoires in COVID-19. Study context: Acute and convalescent COVID-19 samples came from the United States, Italy and Spain. PBMCs, B-cell-depleted T cells, or T cells provided the cDNA or gDNA that made up the material.

Authors' analysis steps: Estimated nucleated cell counts came from reference gene primer amplification. Assay: immunoSEQ multiplex PCR; the TCRdb copy retains only in-frame clones and omits some. V and J calls and clone size come straight from that table; D and trimming were deduced from the DNA. The table shows about 240,000 clones, with just under 85% occurring only once. The receptor was derived from a man aged 45-65 years with acute or convalescent COVID-19. What was sequenced was peripheral blood.

The CDR3 reads CASSVQGTGELFF. As DNA, the CDR3 is TGTGCCAGCAGCGTACAGGGTACCGGGGAGCTGTTTTTT. The rearrangement links TRBV9 to TRBJ2-2; tentative D call: TRBD1 (5 bases). The ends were cut back, 1 base at V and 5 bases at J, with 6 bases in the middle. The V gene's germline CDR1 is SGDLS and CDR2 YYNGEE. The CDR3 consists of 13 residues.